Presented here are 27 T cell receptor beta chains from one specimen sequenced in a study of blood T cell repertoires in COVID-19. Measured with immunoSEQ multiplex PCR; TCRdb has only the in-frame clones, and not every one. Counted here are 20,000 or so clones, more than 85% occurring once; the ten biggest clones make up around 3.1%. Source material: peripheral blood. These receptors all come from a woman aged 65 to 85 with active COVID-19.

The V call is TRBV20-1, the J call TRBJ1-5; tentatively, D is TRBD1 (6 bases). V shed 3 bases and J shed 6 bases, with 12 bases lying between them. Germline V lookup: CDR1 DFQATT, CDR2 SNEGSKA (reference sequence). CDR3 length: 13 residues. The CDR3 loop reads CSASTTGIQPQHF. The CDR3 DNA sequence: TGCAGTGCTAGTACCACAGGGATTCAGCCCCAGCATTTT.

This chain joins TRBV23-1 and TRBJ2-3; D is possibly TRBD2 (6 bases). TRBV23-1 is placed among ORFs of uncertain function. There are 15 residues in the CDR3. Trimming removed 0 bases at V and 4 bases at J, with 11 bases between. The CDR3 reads CASSQSRSGPDTQYF. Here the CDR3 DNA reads TGCGCCAGCAGTCAATCTAGGAGCGGGCCAGATACGCAGTATTTT.

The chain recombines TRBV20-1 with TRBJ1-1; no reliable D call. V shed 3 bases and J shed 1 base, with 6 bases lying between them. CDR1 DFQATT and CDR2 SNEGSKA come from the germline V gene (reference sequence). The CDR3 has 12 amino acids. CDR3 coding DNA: TGCAGTGCTAGTACCGGGAACACTGAAGCTTTCTTT. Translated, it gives CSASTGNTEAFF.

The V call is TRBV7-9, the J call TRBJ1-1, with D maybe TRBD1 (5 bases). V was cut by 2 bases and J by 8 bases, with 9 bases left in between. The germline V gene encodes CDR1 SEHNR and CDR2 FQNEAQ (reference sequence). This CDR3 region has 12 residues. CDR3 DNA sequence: TGTGCCAGCAGCTTACGGACAACCGAAGCTTTCTTT. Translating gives CASSLRTTEAFF.

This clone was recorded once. The CDR3 bases are TGTGCCAGCAGTAGCAACTACGAGCAGTACTTC. Translated: CASSSNYEQYF. V is TRBV6-5 and J is TRBJ2-7; D unclear. Germline-derived CDR1 and CDR2 are MNHEY and SVGAGI. CDR3 length: 11 amino acids. Trimming pared 5 bases from V and 3 bases from J, leaving 5 bases between.

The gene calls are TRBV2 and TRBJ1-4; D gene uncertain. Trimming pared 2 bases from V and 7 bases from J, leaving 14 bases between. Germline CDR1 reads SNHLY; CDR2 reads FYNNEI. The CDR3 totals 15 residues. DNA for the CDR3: TGTGCCAGCAGTGAAAGGGCAGTCCGGGGTGAAAAACTGTTTTTT. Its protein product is CASSERAVRGEKLFF.

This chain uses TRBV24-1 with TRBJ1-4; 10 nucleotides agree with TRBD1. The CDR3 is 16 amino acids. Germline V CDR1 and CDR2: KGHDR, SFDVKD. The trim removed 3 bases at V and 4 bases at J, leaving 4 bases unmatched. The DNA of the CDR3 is TGTGCCACCAGTGATCCCGGACAGGGGGGTAATGAAAAACTGTTTTTT. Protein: CATSDPGQGGNEKLFF.

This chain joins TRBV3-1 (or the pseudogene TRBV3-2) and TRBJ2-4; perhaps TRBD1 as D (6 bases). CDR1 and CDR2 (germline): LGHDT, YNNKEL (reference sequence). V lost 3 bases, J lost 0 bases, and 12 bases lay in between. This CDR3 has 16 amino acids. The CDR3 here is CASSQGHQLAKNIQYF. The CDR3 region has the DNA TGTGCCAGCAGCCAGGGACACCAGCTAGCCAAAAACATTCAGTACTTC.

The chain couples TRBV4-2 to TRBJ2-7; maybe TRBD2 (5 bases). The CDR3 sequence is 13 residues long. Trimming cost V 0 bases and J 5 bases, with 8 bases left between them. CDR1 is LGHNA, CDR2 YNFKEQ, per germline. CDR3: CASSQDTGNEQYF. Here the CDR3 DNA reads TGTGCCAGCAGCCAAGATACGGGGAACGAGCAGTACTTC.

The CDR3 sequence is CASRQDSGSYNEQFF. For the CDR3, the DNA is TGTGCCAGCAGACAGGACAGTGGCTCCTACAATGAGCAGTTCTTC. The chain has TRBV6-4 and TRBJ2-1; D is perhaps TRBD1 (6 bases). V gave up 6 bases and J gave up 0 bases, with 12 bases separating them. This CDR3 comprises 15 residues. The germline V gene encodes CDR1 MRHNA and CDR2 SNTAGT.

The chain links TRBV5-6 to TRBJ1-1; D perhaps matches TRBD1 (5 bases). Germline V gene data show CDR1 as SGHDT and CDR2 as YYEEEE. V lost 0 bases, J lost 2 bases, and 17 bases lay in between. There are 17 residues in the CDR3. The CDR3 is CASSLVFGDYFNTEAFF. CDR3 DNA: TGTGCCAGCAGCTTGGTGTTTGGGGACTATTTTAACACTGAAGCTTTCTTT.

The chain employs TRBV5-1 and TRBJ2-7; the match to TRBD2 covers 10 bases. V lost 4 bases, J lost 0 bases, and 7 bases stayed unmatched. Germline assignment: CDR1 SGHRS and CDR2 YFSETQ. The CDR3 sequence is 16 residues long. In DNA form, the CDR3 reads TGCGCCAGCAGCAGAGAAACTAGCGGGAACTCCTACGAGCAGTACTTC. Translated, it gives CASSRETSGNSYEQYF.

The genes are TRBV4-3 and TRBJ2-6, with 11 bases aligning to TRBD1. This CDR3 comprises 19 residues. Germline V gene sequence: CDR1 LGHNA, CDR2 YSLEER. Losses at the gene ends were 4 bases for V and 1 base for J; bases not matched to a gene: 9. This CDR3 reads CASSLSRTGGFSGANVLTF. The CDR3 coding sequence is TGCGCCAGCAGCCTCTCCCGGACAGGGGGCTTTTCTGGGGCCAACGTCCTGACTTTC.

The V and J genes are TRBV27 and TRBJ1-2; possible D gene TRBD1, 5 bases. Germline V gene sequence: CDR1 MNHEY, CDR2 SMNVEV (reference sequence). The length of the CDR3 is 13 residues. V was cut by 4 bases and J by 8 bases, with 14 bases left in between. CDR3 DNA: TGTGCCAGCAGTTCCCCGGTATCAGGGGGCTACACCTTC. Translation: CASSSPVSGGYTF.

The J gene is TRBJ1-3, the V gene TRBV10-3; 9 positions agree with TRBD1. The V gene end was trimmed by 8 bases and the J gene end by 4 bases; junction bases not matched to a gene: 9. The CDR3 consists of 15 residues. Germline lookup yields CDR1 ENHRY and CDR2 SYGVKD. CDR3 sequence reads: CAIGGQGVSGNTIYF. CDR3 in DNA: TGTGCCATCGGGGGACAGGGCGTCAGCGGAAACACCATATATTTT.

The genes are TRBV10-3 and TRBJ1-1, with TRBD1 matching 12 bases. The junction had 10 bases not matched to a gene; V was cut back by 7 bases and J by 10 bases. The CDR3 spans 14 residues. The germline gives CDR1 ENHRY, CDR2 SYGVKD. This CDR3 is CAITEGTGGLRAFF. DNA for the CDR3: TGTGCCATCACCGAGGGGACAGGGGGCCTTAGAGCTTTCTTT.

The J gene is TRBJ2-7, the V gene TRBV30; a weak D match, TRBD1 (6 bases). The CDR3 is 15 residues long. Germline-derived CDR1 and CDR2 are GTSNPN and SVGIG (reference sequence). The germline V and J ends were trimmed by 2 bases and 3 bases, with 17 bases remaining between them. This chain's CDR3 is CAWSPGQISLYEQYF. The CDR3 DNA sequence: TGTGCCTGGAGTCCCGGACAGATCAGCCTCTACGAGCAGTACTTC.

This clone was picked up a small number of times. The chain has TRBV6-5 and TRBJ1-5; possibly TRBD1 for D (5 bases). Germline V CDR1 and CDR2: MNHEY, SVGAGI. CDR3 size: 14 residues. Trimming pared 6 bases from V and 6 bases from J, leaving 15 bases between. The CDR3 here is CASRAMGEGQPQHF. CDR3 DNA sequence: TGTGCCAGCAGAGCTATGGGGGAGGGTCAGCCCCAGCATTTT.

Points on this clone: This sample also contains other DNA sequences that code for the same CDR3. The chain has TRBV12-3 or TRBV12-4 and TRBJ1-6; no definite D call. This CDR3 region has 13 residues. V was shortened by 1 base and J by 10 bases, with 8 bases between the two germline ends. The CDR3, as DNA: TGTGCCAGCAGTTTAGTCAGCGGATCACCCCTCCACTTT. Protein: CASSLVSGSPLHF.

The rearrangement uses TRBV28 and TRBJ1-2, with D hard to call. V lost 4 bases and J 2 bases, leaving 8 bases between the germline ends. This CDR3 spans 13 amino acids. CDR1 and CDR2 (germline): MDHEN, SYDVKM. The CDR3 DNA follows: TGTGCCAGCAGTTCTCTGGCCAACTATGGCTACACCTTC. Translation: CASSSLANYGYTF.

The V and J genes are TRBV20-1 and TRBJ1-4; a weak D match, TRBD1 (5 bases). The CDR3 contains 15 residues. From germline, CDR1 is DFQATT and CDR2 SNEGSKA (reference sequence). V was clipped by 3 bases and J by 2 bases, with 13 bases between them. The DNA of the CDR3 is TGCAGTGCTAGTGGAGGTGGGGGGACTAATGAAAAACTGTTTTTT. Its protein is CSASGGGGTNEKLFF.

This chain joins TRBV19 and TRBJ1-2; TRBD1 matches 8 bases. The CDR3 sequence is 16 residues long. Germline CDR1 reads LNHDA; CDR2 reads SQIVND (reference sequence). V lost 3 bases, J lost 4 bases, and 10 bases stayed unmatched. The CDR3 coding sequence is TGTGCCAGTAGTATTTGGGGACCAGGGGGCTTCTATGGCTACACCTTC. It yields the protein CASSIWGPGGFYGYTF.

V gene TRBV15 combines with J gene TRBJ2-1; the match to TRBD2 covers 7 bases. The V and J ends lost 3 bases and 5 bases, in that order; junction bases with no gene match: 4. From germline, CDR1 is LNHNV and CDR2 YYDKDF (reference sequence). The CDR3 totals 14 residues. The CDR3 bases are TGTGCCACCAGCAGGGGGGAGGGCCACAATGAGCAGTTCTTC. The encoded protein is CATSRGEGHNEQFF.

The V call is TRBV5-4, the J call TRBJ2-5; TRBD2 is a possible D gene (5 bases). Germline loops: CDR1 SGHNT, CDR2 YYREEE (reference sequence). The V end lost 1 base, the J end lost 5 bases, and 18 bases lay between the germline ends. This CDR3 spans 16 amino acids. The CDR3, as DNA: TGTGCCAGCAGCTTGACGGCTAATCGGGGTCTGGAGACCCAGTACTTC. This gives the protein CASSLTANRGLETQYF.

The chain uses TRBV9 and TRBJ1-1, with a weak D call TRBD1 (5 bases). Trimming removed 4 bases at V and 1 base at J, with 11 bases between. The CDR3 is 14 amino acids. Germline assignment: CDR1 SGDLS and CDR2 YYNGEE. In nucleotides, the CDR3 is TGTGCCAGCAGCCCTGGGGGGGGGAACACTGAAGCTTTCTTT. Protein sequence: CASSPGGGNTEAFF.

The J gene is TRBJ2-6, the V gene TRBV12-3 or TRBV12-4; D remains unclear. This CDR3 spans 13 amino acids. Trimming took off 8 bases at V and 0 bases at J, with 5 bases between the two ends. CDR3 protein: CASADSGANVLTF. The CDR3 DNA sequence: TGTGCCAGCGCGGACTCTGGGGCCAACGTCCTGACTTTC.

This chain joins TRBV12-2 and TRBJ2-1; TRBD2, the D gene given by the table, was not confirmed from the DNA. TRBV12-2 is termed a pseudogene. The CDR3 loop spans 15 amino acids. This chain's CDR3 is CASRLGSGRADEQFF. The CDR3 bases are TGTGCAAGTCGCTTAGGGAGCGGGAGGGCCGATGAGCAGTTCTTC.